The 25 T cell receptor beta chains reported below all come from one sample, sequenced in a study of CD8+ T cells in alopecia areata. As the sequencing template, cDNA was produced by extracting RNA and reverse transcribing it. Assay: immunoSEQ multiplex PCR; the TCRdb copy retains only in-frame clones and omits some. The repertoire has over 95,000 clones, 41% of them found once; the top ten carry 1% to 1.5%. Sequenced sample: CD4+ T cells sorted from blood. The source of these receptors is a human donor with alopecia areata.

This chain connects TRBV5-1 to TRBJ2-7; no clear D. Germline CDR1 SGHRS, CDR2 YFSETQ. V lost 0 bases and J 3 bases, leaving 13 bases between the germline ends. CDR3 length: 15 amino acids. The CDR3 here is CASSLGGTGFYEQYF. CDR3 bases: TGCGCCAGCAGCTTGGGCGGCACCGGATTCTACGAGCAGTACTTC.

This clone was seen a single time. The chain recombines TRBV6-5 with TRBJ1-6, with 7 positions matching TRBD1. Looked up from germline, CDR1 is MNHEY and CDR2 is SVGAGI. V lost 8 bases, J lost 8 bases, and 9 bases stayed unmatched. The CDR3 has 14 residues. This chain's CDR3 is CASHPETGHSPLHF. Written as DNA, the CDR3 is TGTGCCAGCCATCCAGAGACAGGGCATTCACCCCTCCACTTT.

This clone was detected once. This chain uses TRBV5-1 with TRBJ2-5; TRBD1 is a possible D gene (6 bases). Germline values: CDR1 SGHRS, CDR2 YFSETQ. Trimming cost V 4 bases and J 2 bases, with 12 bases left between them. This CDR3 is built from 14 residues. Here the CDR3 DNA reads TGCGCCAGCAGCACCCTGGACAGACAAGAGACCCAGTACTTC. Translation: CASSTLDRQETQYF.

This clone has a handful of counts. The chain carries TRBV18 and TRBJ2-7, with D possibly TRBD2 on 5 matching bases. The germline gives CDR1 KGHSH, CDR2 LQKENI. This CDR3 is 15 amino acids long. Trimming shortened V by 1 base and J by 3 bases, and 13 bases separated the two germline ends. As DNA, the CDR3 is TGTGCCAGCTCACCACGCGGGCAGTCGAACTACGAGCAGTACTTC. Translated: CASSPRGQSNYEQYF.

This clone was observed a few times. V is TRBV27 and J is TRBJ2-6; D gene ambiguous. V was trimmed by 0 bases and J by 0 bases, leaving 3 bases between them. This CDR3 region has 15 residues. Germline CDR1 MNHEY, CDR2 SMNVEV (reference sequence). The DNA of the CDR3 is TGTGCCAGCAGTTTATCCATCTCTGGGGCCAACGTCCTGACTTTC. Amino acids: CASSLSISGANVLTF.

This clone was seen a few times. Distinct nucleotide sequences in the sample also encode this CDR3. This chain uses TRBV29-1 with TRBJ2-2; D is perhaps TRBD2 (6 bases). Germline V gene sequence: CDR1 SQVTM, CDR2 ANQGSEA. V shed 5 bases and J shed 7 bases, with 14 bases lying between them. The CDR3 covers 13 residues. CDR3 residues: CSVWRDRNGELFF. The CDR3 nucleotides are TGCAGCGTTTGGAGGGATAGGAACGGGGAGCTGTTTTTT.

V gene TRBV6-6 combines with J gene TRBJ2-7; no definite D call. The germline V gene encodes CDR1 MNHNY and CDR2 SVGAGI (reference sequence). V was trimmed by 0 bases and J by 3 bases, leaving 9 bases between them. The CDR3 totals 14 residues. This CDR3 reads CASSYSISSYEQYF. The CDR3 region has the DNA TGTGCCAGCAGTTACTCGATTTCGAGCTACGAGCAGTACTTC.

CDR3 protein: CASSDRGEIYNEQFF. The DNA for the CDR3 is TGTGCCAGCAGTGACAGGGGTGAGATCTACAATGAGCAGTTCTTC. The gene calls are TRBV27 and TRBJ2-1; TRBD1 aligns across 8 bases. The CDR3 contains 15 residues. Germline V gene lookup returns CDR1 MNHEY and CDR2 SMNVEV (reference sequence). V trimming: 5 bases; J trimming: 3 bases; junction bases outside the gene matches: 6.

This clone has more than one count but fewer than ten. The J gene is TRBJ2-7, the V gene TRBV18; D ambiguous. Germline V gene data show CDR1 as KGHSH and CDR2 as LQKENI. Trimming cost V 2 bases and J 4 bases, with 6 bases left between them. The CDR3 consists of 12 residues. The CDR3 loop reads CASSPWGYEQYF. CDR3 nucleotide sequence: TGTGCCAGCTCACCATGGGGTTACGAGCAGTACTTC.

The rearrangement uses TRBV30 and TRBJ2-3, with D tentatively TRBD1 (5 bases). V was cut by 4 bases and J by 7 bases, with 21 bases left in between. The CDR3 consists of 15 residues. Germline V gene sequence: CDR1 GTSNPN, CDR2 SVGIG (reference sequence). As DNA, the CDR3 is TGTGCCTGGACAGGGTACGGGCTATCAACCAATACGCAGTATTTT. Amino acids: CAWTGYGLSTNTQYF.

This rearrangement joins TRBV30 to TRBJ2-7; D is unclear. Trimming took 3 bases from V and 6 from J, leaving 15 bases between them. Germline V gene data show CDR1 as GTSNPN and CDR2 as SVGIG (reference sequence). The CDR3 runs to 13 residues. The CDR3 DNA follows: TGTGCCTGGAGCCCGAACCGACCCAGCGAGCAGTACTTC. It specifies CAWSPNRPSEQYF.

This clone was detected a few times. This rearrangement joins TRBV7-9 to TRBJ2-7; 11 bases are a match to TRBD2. CDR1 is SEHNR and CDR2 is FQNEAQ in the germline V gene (reference sequence). This CDR3 comprises 16 residues. V gave up 7 bases and J gave up 0 bases; unmatched junction bases: 8. The CDR3: CASTTGLAASSYEQYF. The CDR3 coding sequence is TGTGCCAGCACCACGGGACTAGCGGCGAGCTCCTACGAGCAGTACTTC.

The chain is built from TRBV7-9 and TRBJ1-1; TRBD1 agrees at 7 bases. V was pared by 5 bases and J by 1 base, with 10 bases of the junction left unmatched. This CDR3 spans 16 amino acids. Per germline, CDR1 SEHNR and CDR2 FQNEAQ (reference sequence). CDR3 protein: CASSPRGGETNTEAFF. CDR3 sequence (DNA): TGTGCCAGCAGCCCCAGGGGGGGGGAGACGAACACTGAAGCTTTCTTT.

The chain couples TRBV4-2 to TRBJ2-1, with D perhaps assigned TRBD1 or TRBD2 (6 bases each). The CDR3 is 16 amino acids. The V gene's germline CDR1 is LGHNA and CDR2 YNFKEQ. The ends were cut back, 2 bases at V and 2 bases at J, with 13 bases in the middle. CDR3: CASSQFSGATYNEQFF. In DNA form, the CDR3 reads TGTGCCAGCAGCCAATTCTCGGGGGCCACCTACAATGAGCAGTTCTTC.

This clone was detected once. The genes are TRBV5-1 and TRBJ2-4; TRBD2 matches 9 bases. With V trimmed by 4 bases and J by 8 bases, 7 bases remained unmatched. CDR1 SGHRS and CDR2 YFSETQ come from the germline V gene. The CDR3 runs 14 residues. The CDR3 is CASSPGLAPDIQYF. The CDR3 DNA reads TGCGCCAGCAGCCCGGGACTAGCTCCGGACATTCAGTACTTC.

The V gene is TRBV5-1, the J gene TRBJ2-7; 7 bases align to TRBD1. V gave up 4 bases and J gave up 4 bases; unmatched junction bases: 8. Germline CDR1 reads SGHRS; CDR2 reads YFSETQ. The CDR3 sequence is 14 residues long. CDR3 region: CASSERQGRYEQYF. CDR3 nucleotides: TGCGCCAGCAGCGAAAGACAGGGACGGTACGAGCAGTACTTC.

The chain carries TRBV18 and TRBJ2-7; D may match TRBD1 or TRBD2 (6 bases each). There are 15 residues in the CDR3. Per the germline V gene, CDR1 is KGHSH and CDR2 is LQKENI. The V end was cut by 1 base, the J end by 7 bases, with 17 bases between. As DNA, the CDR3 is TGTGCCAGCTCACCACACGGACCGGGGGCTAGTGAGCAGTACTTC. Translating gives CASSPHGPGASEQYF.

V and J are TRBV7-2 and TRBJ2-5, with no clear D. Trimming left V 1 base short and J 2 bases short, with 8 bases between. From germline, CDR1 is SGHTA and CDR2 FQGNSA. This CDR3 is built from 14 residues. CDR3 loop: CASSLGGQQETQYF. The CDR3 nucleotides are TGTGCCAGCAGCTTAGGAGGCCAGCAAGAGACCCAGTACTTC.

This clone came up once. The V call is TRBV2, the J call TRBJ2-7; D gene uncertain. The CDR3 totals 13 residues. V lost 3 bases, J lost 0 bases, and 6 bases lay in between. Looked up from germline, CDR1 is SNHLY and CDR2 is FYNNEI. The CDR3 region is CASSEGNSYEQYF. DNA of the CDR3: TGTGCCAGCAGTGAGGGCAACTCCTACGAGCAGTACTTC.

The rearrangement links TRBV28 to TRBJ2-2; tentatively, D is TRBD1 (6 bases). V lost 7 bases and J 5 bases, leaving 11 bases between the germline ends. The germline V gene encodes CDR1 MDHEN and CDR2 SYDVKM. The CDR3 is 13 amino acids. The CDR3 protein is CASIRTVTGELFF. In DNA form, the CDR3 reads TGTGCCAGCATCCGGACAGTGACCGGGGAGCTGTTTTTT. The whole variable domain, remainder taken from reference TRBV28 and TRBJ2-2, is DVKVTQSSRYLVKRTGEKVFLECVQDMDHENMFWYRQDPGLGLRLIYFSYDVKMKEKGDIPEGYSVSREKKERFSLILESASTNQTSMYLCASIRTVTGELFFGEGSRLTVL.

The chain employs TRBV13 and TRBJ2-5; no clear D gene. V dropped 6 bases and J dropped 5 bases, with 13 bases sitting between them. Per germline, CDR1 PRHDT and CDR2 FYEKMQ (reference sequence). The CDR3 runs to 13 residues. The CDR3 is CASRRRSGETQYF. The CDR3 DNA is TGTGCCAGCAGGCGTAGGAGTGGGGAGACCCAGTACTTC.

This chain connects TRBV18 to TRBJ2-7; D not certain. The CDR3 loop spans 13 amino acids. Germline CDR1 reads KGHSH; CDR2 reads LQKENI. The ends were cut back, 0 bases at V and 0 bases at J, with 3 bases in the middle. The CDR3 here is CASSPPGSYEQYF. CDR3 nucleotides: TGTGCCAGCTCACCACCGGGCTCCTACGAGCAGTACTTC.

This chain connects TRBV5-1 to TRBJ2-1; no firm D call. CDR3 length: 17 amino acids. Trimming removed 0 bases from V and 4 bases from J, with 17 bases in between. CDR1 and CDR2 from the germline V gene are SGHRS and YFSETQ. The DNA for the CDR3 is TGCGCCAGCAGCTTGGCCCGTCACATAAATCTATACAATGAGCAGTTCTTC. As protein: CASSLARHINLYNEQFF.

The chain uses TRBV4-1 and TRBJ1-5; no definite D call. Trimming pared 1 base from V and 6 bases from J, leaving 16 bases between. Germline assignment: CDR1 MGHRA and CDR2 YSYEKL. This CDR3 has 16 residues. CDR3 bases: TGCGCCAGCAGCCAAGGGCTAGACTCAGTAGGTCAGCCCCAGCATTTT. Translated: CASSQGLDSVGQPQHF.

The chain is built from TRBV30 and TRBJ1-5; D is possibly TRBD1 (5 bases). With 5 bases removed from V and 2 bases from J, the gap between germline ends came to 16 bases. The CDR3 covers 15 residues. Germline V gene sequence: CDR1 GTSNPN, CDR2 SVGIG (reference sequence). Here the CDR3 DNA reads TGTGCCTGGGACCTGGGACCGGTACGCAATCAGCCCCAGCATTTT. Translated: CAWDLGPVRNQPQHF. The full variable domain, with the rest looked up from reference TRBV30 and TRBJ1-5, is SQTIHQWPATLVQPVGSPLSLECTVEGTSNPNLYWYRQAAGRGLQLLFYSVGIGQISSEVPQNLSASRPQDRQFILSSKKLLLSDSGFYLCAWDLGPVRNQPQHFGDGTRLSIL.